Each of the 30 T cell receptor beta chains below was sequenced from the same sample in a study of T cell changes during pregnancy in multiple sclerosis. Sequencing used immunoSEQ multiplex PCR; TCRdb keeps in-frame clones, though not all of them. The repertoire includes tens of thousands of clones, 85% to 95% of them detected once, and 0.35% to 0.5% sits in the top ten. The specimen comprised CD4+ T cells from peripheral blood mononuclear cells, sampled in the second trimester of pregnancy. Source of these receptors: a female donor with multiple sclerosis, enrolled in a pregnancy study.

The chain combines TRBV27 with TRBJ1-1; 9 nucleotides match TRBD1. Germline values: CDR1 MNHEY, CDR2 SMNVEV (reference sequence). The CDR3 runs 16 residues. The J segment lost 3 bases and the V segment lost 5 bases, leaving 10 bases of the junction unmatched. CDR3 DNA sequence: TGTGCCAGCAGTCGAGACCGGGGACAGGGTGACACTGAAGCTTTCTTT. It codes for CASSRDRGQGDTEAFF.

The V gene is TRBV18, the J gene TRBJ2-7; D might be TRBD1 (7 bases). The CDR3 contains 14 residues. Trimming cost V 4 bases and J 6 bases, with 16 bases left between them. CDR1 KGHSH and CDR2 LQKENI come from the germline V gene. The DNA for the CDR3 is TGTGCCAGCTCACTCCGGGACTCAGGGGGCGAGCAGTACTTC. It yields the protein CASSLRDSGGEQYF.

The J gene is TRBJ1-4, the V gene TRBV7-9, with a weak D call TRBD1 (5 bases). V shed 3 bases and J shed 7 bases, with 12 bases lying between them. The CDR3 is 14 residues long. The germline V gene encodes CDR1 SEHNR and CDR2 FQNEAQ (reference sequence). For the CDR3, the DNA is TGTGCCAGCAGCTTTCCCCAGGGTGGTGAAAAACTGTTTTTT. Residues: CASSFPQGGEKLFF.

This clone came up once. The CDR3 loop is CASSGGLAVHNEQFF. The CDR3 DNA reads as TGTGCCAGTAGTGGGGGACTAGCGGTCCACAATGAGCAGTTCTTC. The chain has TRBV19 and TRBJ2-1; 11 bases match TRBD2. This CDR3 has 15 amino acids. Unmatched junction bases numbered 5, after V lost 5 bases and J lost 5 bases. Germline CDR1 and CDR2: LNHDA and SQIVND (reference sequence).

The chain recombines TRBV5-1 with TRBJ2-2; D possibly corresponds to TRBD2 (6 bases). This CDR3 region has 18 residues. Between the trimmed V and J ends, which lost 0 bases and 1 base, there was a span of 16 bases. From germline, CDR1 is SGHRS and CDR2 YFSETQ. This CDR3 reads CASSLASASTQNTGELFF. CDR3 bases: TGCGCCAGCAGCTTGGCTAGCGCCTCGACCCAGAACACCGGGGAGCTGTTTTTT.

The chain couples TRBV13 to TRBJ2-7; a possible D gene is TRBD2 (6 bases). Germline V CDR1 and CDR2: PRHDT, FYEKMQ (reference sequence). The V end was cut by 5 bases, the J end by 1 base, with 12 bases between. CDR3 length equals 14 residues. The CDR3 is CASSQGLISYEQYF. The CDR3 DNA reads as TGTGCCAGCAGCCAGGGACTTATTTCCTACGAGCAGTACTTC.

The J gene is TRBJ1-4, the V gene TRBV5-1; weak D call: TRBD1 (5 bases). V shed 5 bases and J shed 8 bases, with 13 bases lying between them. The germline CDR1 and CDR2 sequences are SGHRS and YFSETQ. This CDR3 contains 13 residues. CDR3 in amino acids: CASRMGPQEKLFF. As DNA, the CDR3 is TGCGCCAGCAGAATGGGGCCCCAAGAAAAACTGTTTTTT.

This clone has more than one count but fewer than ten. The CDR3: CASSPVGVSTDTQYF. The CDR3 nucleotides are TGTGCCAGCTCACCAGTCGGGGTCAGCACAGATACGCAGTATTTT. V gene TRBV18 combines with J gene TRBJ2-3, with a possible D match to TRBD2 (5 bases). The CDR3 contains 15 residues. With 2 bases removed from V and 0 bases from J, the gap between germline ends came to 9 bases. Germline CDR1 is KGHSH and CDR2 is LQKENI.

The chain uses TRBV6-6 and TRBJ2-2, with TRBD2 matching 8 bases. Looked up from germline, CDR1 is MNHNY and CDR2 is SVGAGI (reference sequence). V dropped 8 bases and J dropped 7; count of bases not matched to a gene: 6. CDR3 length: 13 amino acids. The CDR3 DNA follows: TGTGCCAGCCGTAGCGGGGTCTACGGGGAGCTGTTTTTT. Protein: CASRSGVYGELFF.

V gene TRBV6-1 combines with J gene TRBJ1-2; 9 bases fit TRBD1. CDR3 size: 16 residues. V was pared by 1 base and J by 7 bases, with 10 bases of the junction left unmatched. Germline lookup yields CDR1 MNHNS and CDR2 SASEGT. The CDR3 bases are TGTGCCAGCAGTGAAGACGGGACAGGGTGGGATCGTGGCTACACCTTC. Translating it yields CASSEDGTGWDRGYTF.

This chain links TRBV10-3 with TRBJ1-5, with 7 positions matching TRBD1. The CDR3 is made up of 15 amino acids. The J segment lost 2 bases and the V segment lost 4 bases, leaving 5 bases of the junction unmatched. CDR1 and CDR2 (germline): ENHRY, SYGVKD. CDR3 in amino acids: CAISGGQEGNQPQHF. The CDR3 bases are TGTGCCATCAGTGGCGGACAGGAGGGCAATCAGCCCCAGCATTTT.

The rearrangement joins TRBV27 to TRBJ2-2, with D maybe TRBD2 (5 bases). Germline values: CDR1 MNHEY, CDR2 SMNVEV (reference sequence). Trimming removed 10 bases from V and 7 bases from J, with 22 bases in between. The CDR3 covers 15 residues. CDR3 region: CATIGGGSVVGELFF. In DNA form, the CDR3 reads TGTGCCACCATAGGAGGCGGGTCGGTGGTCGGGGAGCTGTTTTTT.

V is TRBV11-2 and J is TRBJ2-1, with 8 bases fitting TRBD2. CDR3 length: 14 amino acids. The ends lost 2 bases at V and 5 bases at J; junction bases unmatched: 2. Germline CDR1 SGHAT, CDR2 FQNNGV. The CDR3, as DNA: TGTGCCAGCAGCTTACGACTAGCGCACAATGAGCAGTTCTTC. Amino acid sequence: CASSLRLAHNEQFF.

V and J are TRBV5-1 and TRBJ2-7, with D maybe TRBD2 (7 bases). The CDR3 contains 15 residues. Germline values: CDR1 SGHRS, CDR2 YFSETQ. The V end lost 4 bases, the J end lost 2 bases, and 16 bases lay between the germline ends. The CDR3 sequence: CASSPGASGAYEQYF. The DNA of the CDR3 is TGCGCCAGCAGCCCGGGGGCTAGCGGTGCCTACGAGCAGTACTTC.

The genes are TRBV7-9 and TRBJ2-5; 9 bases align to TRBD2. CDR3 length: 14 residues. Germline V gives CDR1 SEHNR, CDR2 FQNEAQ (reference sequence). The V gene end was trimmed by 5 bases and the J gene end by 5 bases; junction bases not matched to a gene: 6. The CDR3 sequence is CASSVLGTSETQYF. The CDR3 DNA reads TGTGCCAGCAGCGTCCTAGGGACTAGCGAGACCCAGTACTTC.

The chain joins TRBV4-3 to TRBJ2-5, with TRBD1 identical over 8 bases. CDR1 and CDR2 (germline): LGHNA, YSLEER. This CDR3 comprises 17 residues. Trimming at V came to 4 bases and at J to 5 bases, leaving 15 bases not matched to a gene. The CDR3 loop reads CASSLIGRQGSDETQYF. In DNA, the CDR3 is TGCGCCAGCAGCCTAATAGGGAGACAGGGGTCGGACGAGACCCAGTACTTC.

This clone was counted only a few times. The rearrangement links TRBV27 to TRBJ2-1, with TRBD1 matching 8 bases. V trimming: 4 bases; J trimming: 7 bases; junction bases outside the gene matches: 9. Germline lookup yields CDR1 MNHEY and CDR2 SMNVEV (reference sequence). The CDR3 is 15 residues long. The CDR3 DNA is TGTGCCAGCAGTTCGGCGGACAGGGCCAAAAATGAGCAGTTCTTC. This sequence encodes CASSSADRAKNEQFF.

The chain employs TRBV2 and TRBJ1-1, with 7 nucleotides matching TRBD1. CDR1 and CDR2 (germline): SNHLY, FYNNEI. This CDR3 comprises 14 residues. V was pared by 5 bases and J by 4 bases, with 7 bases of the junction left unmatched. In DNA, the CDR3 is TGTGCCAGCAGTCGGGACAGCTGGAGCACTGAAGCTTTCTTT. Its translation: CASSRDSWSTEAFF.

The CDR3: CASRLGGTSDPGELFF. The DNA for the CDR3 is TGTGCCAGCAGGTTGGGGGGAACATCGGACCCGGGGGAGCTGTTTTTT. V is TRBV7-2 and J is TRBJ2-2, with D maybe TRBD2 (6 bases). V was cut by 6 bases and J by 8 bases, with 22 bases left in between. This CDR3 is built from 16 residues. Germline lookup yields CDR1 SGHTA and CDR2 FQGNSA.

The J gene is TRBJ1-6, the V gene TRBV19, with D possibly being TRBD1 (6 bases). Germline V lookup: CDR1 LNHDA, CDR2 SQIVND (reference sequence). There are 15 residues in the CDR3. The V end lost 2 bases, the J end lost 10 bases, and 15 bases lay between the germline ends. CDR3 sequence: CASSIIAGARSPLHF. The CDR3 coding sequence is TGTGCCAGTAGTATAATCGCGGGGGCTCGGTCACCCCTCCACTTT.

The genes are TRBV4-3 and TRBJ2-5; 7 bases are shared with TRBD1. The DNA matches TRBJ2-7 better at its end, which makes the J call doubtful. The CDR3 is 14 residues long. Germline CDR1 and CDR2: LGHNA and YSLEER. CDR3 in amino acids: CASSRGTDTYEQYF. DNA of the CDR3: TGCGCCAGCAGCCGAGGGACAGATACCTACGAGCAGTACTTC.

This clone has only one observation. The rearrangement uses TRBV2 and TRBJ2-7; TRBD2 aligns across 8 bases. V gave up 7 bases and J gave up 5 bases; unmatched junction bases: 16. CDR3 length equals 16 residues. Per the germline V gene, CDR1 is SNHLY and CDR2 is FYNNEI. The CDR3 nucleotides are TGTGCCAGCACAGAGCCTTCGGGGGGGAGTGTGAACGAGCAGTACTTC. This translates into CASTEPSGGSVNEQYF.

The chain is built from TRBV10-3 and TRBJ1-5; 9 nucleotides line up with TRBD1. The germline V gene has CDR1 ENHRY and CDR2 SYGVKD. V lost 3 bases and J lost 7; bases outside the gene matches: 4. The CDR3 spans 14 residues. The CDR3 DNA follows: TGTGCCATCAGTGACGGGACAGGGTCACAGCCCCAGCATTTT. Translated, it gives CAISDGTGSQPQHF.

J is TRBJ1-6 and V is TRBV9; tentatively, D is TRBD1 (6 bases). The CDR3 is made up of 15 amino acids. Trimming left V 1 base short and J 7 bases short, with 12 bases between. Germline V gene data show CDR1 as SGDLS and CDR2 as YYNGEE. In DNA form, the CDR3 reads TGTGCCAGCAGCGTAAAGGGACACTTAAATTCACCCCTCCACTTT. This gives the protein CASSVKGHLNSPLHF.

The genes are TRBV19 and TRBJ2-1; TRBD2 matches 14 bases. Per germline, CDR1 LNHDA and CDR2 SQIVND (reference sequence). Germline trimming cut 9 bases from V and 0 bases from J; bases unmatched to any gene: 10. This CDR3 spans 18 amino acids. For the CDR3, the DNA is TGTGCCAGCGGTCCCGGACTAGCGGGAGGAAGCTCCTACAATGAGCAGTTCTTC. Encoded protein: CASGPGLAGGSSYNEQFF.

The chain carries TRBV6-1 and TRBJ1-1; D call uncertain. The CDR3 contains 15 residues. V lost 2 bases and J 5 bases, leaving 15 bases between the germline ends. Germline V gene data show CDR1 as MNHNS and CDR2 as SASEGT. CDR3 protein: CASSESRGRRTEAFF. CDR3 DNA sequence: TGTGCCAGCAGTGAAAGTCGAGGGCGCCGGACTGAAGCTTTCTTT.

Only one count was recorded for this clone. The gene calls are TRBV27 and TRBJ2-3, with a possible D match to TRBD1 (6 bases). The CDR3 extends over 16 amino acids. Germline V gives CDR1 MNHEY, CDR2 SMNVEV (reference sequence). Trimming left V 3 bases short and J 3 bases short, with 16 bases between. CDR3: CASSLVGTMITDTQYF. DNA of the CDR3: TGTGCCAGCAGTTTGGTGGGGACAATGATTACAGATACGCAGTATTTT.

The rearrangement links TRBV30 to TRBJ2-1; D is perhaps TRBD1 (5 bases). This CDR3 comprises 15 residues. Germline V gene sequence: CDR1 GTSNPN, CDR2 SVGIG (reference sequence). Between the trimmed V and J ends, which lost 0 bases and 0 bases, there was a span of 9 bases. CDR3 sequence: CAWSVGVSSYNEQFF. Here the CDR3 DNA reads TGTGCCTGGAGTGTAGGGGTATCCTCCTACAATGAGCAGTTCTTC.

The chain recombines TRBV5-4 with TRBJ1-4, with D possibly matching TRBD1 (6 bases). The V end was cut by 6 bases, the J end by 4 bases, with 13 bases between. There are 14 residues in the CDR3. Per the germline V gene, CDR1 is SGHNT and CDR2 is YYREEE (reference sequence). The CDR3 here is CASNIQGINEKLFF. DNA for the CDR3: TGTGCCAGCAACATACAGGGTATTAATGAAAAACTGTTTTTT.

The chain joins TRBV30 to TRBJ2-6; D not certain. Germline lookup yields CDR1 GTSNPN and CDR2 SVGIG (reference sequence). V lost 4 bases, J lost 1 base, and 8 bases lay in between. The CDR3 is 14 amino acids. CDR3 sequence reads: CAWTGGSGANVLTF. In nucleotides, the CDR3 is TGTGCCTGGACCGGCGGATCTGGGGCCAACGTCCTGACTTTC.